These 19 T cell receptor beta chains were all obtained from the same sample, sequenced in a study of cytomegalovirus exposure and HLA in healthy donors. PCR used 60 Vbeta primers and 13 Jbeta primers. Libraries were prepared by immunoSEQ multiplex PCR; TCRdb keeps only in-frame clonotypes and omits some of them. The sample gives around 85,000 clones, approximately 80% of which show up once; around 32% is in the top ten. The sequencing input was PBMCs. The receptor source for this set is a man aged 50-60 years in good health and CMV-seropositive.

This chain joins TRBV30 and TRBJ2-7, with D unresolved. This CDR3 region has 11 residues. Germline V CDR1 and CDR2: GTSNPN, SVGIG (reference sequence). The V end lost 3 bases, the J end lost 3 bases, and 6 bases lay between the germline ends. CDR3 sequence: CAWSRNYEQYF. The CDR3, as DNA: TGTGCCTGGAGCAGGAACTACGAGCAGTACTTC.

The V and J genes are TRBV27 and TRBJ2-2; the match to TRBD2 covers 10 bases. Germline V lookup: CDR1 MNHEY, CDR2 SMNVEV (reference sequence). CDR3 length: 14 amino acids. Trimming cost V 5 bases and J 6 bases; bases outside gene matches: 3. The CDR3 DNA reads as TGTGCCAGCAGTAAAAGCGGGAGGGCCGGGGAGCTGTTTTTT. Residues: CASSKSGRAGELFF.

This rearrangement joins TRBV7-2 to TRBJ1-2, with D uncertain. V dropped 0 bases and J dropped 5 bases, with 10 bases sitting between them. This CDR3 has 14 residues. From germline, CDR1 is SGHTA and CDR2 FQGNSA. The CDR3 region has the DNA TGTGCCAGCAGCTTAGCGCTAAGGAGGTATGGCTACACCTTC. It codes for CASSLALRRYGYTF.

The chain is built from TRBV7-9 and TRBJ2-7; the match to TRBD2 covers 8 bases. Germline V lookup: CDR1 SEHNR, CDR2 FQNEAQ (reference sequence). The CDR3 loop spans 15 amino acids. The V gene end was trimmed by 7 bases and the J gene end by 3 bases; junction bases not matched to a gene: 11. CDR3 bases: TGTGCCAGCAACAGCTTGAGCGGGAGCGGCTACGAGCAGTACTTC. Protein: CASNSLSGSGYEQYF.

As to this clone: The junction departs from the called germline gene at one end, perhaps through a read error. V usage is TRBV11-2 and J usage is TRBJ2-6, with a weak D call TRBD2 (7 bases). The CDR3 spans 15 residues. The germline V gene has CDR1 SGHAT and CDR2 FQNNGV. The CDR3 bases are TGTGCCAGCAGCTTAAGATTGGGGGGGGCCAACGGCCTGACTTTC. Translated, it gives CASSLRLGGANGLTF. Full variable domain (rest looked up from reference TRBV11-2 and TRBJ2-6): EAGVAQSPRYKIIEKRQSVAFWCNPISGHATLYWYQQILGQGPKLLIQFQNNGVVDDSQLPKDRFSAERLKGVDSTLKIQPAKLEDSAVYLCASSLRLGGANGLTFGAGSRLTVL.

The chain uses TRBV6-5 and TRBJ2-5; TRBD2 matches at 10 bases. Germline CDR1 MNHEY, CDR2 SVGAGI. The CDR3 is 15 amino acids. V dropped 5 bases and J dropped 1; count of bases not matched to a gene: 4. This CDR3 is CASSRLAGGQETQYF. The DNA of the CDR3 is TGTGCCAGCAGTCGACTAGCGGGTGGCCAAGAGACCCAGTACTTC.

The chain is built from TRBV18 and TRBJ2-3; 9 nucleotides match TRBD1. This CDR3 spans 14 amino acids. The V and J ends lost 3 bases and 4 bases, in that order; junction bases with no gene match: 2. Germline CDR1 KGHSH, CDR2 LQKENI. The CDR3 DNA is TGTGCCAGCTCACCCGGGACAGGGTCAGATACGCAGTATTTT. Encoded protein: CASSPGTGSDTQYF.

This chain links TRBV7-9 with TRBJ2-6; 11 bases map to TRBD1. The CDR3 extends over 17 amino acids. V shed 3 bases and J 0 bases; nucleotides not matched to a gene: 1. Germline V CDR1 and CDR2: SEHNR, FQNEAQ (reference sequence). CDR3 residues: CASSFGTGGSGANVLTF. Here the CDR3 DNA reads TGTGCCAGCAGCTTCGGGACAGGGGGCTCTGGGGCCAACGTCCTGACTTTC.

V and J are TRBV6-5 and TRBJ1-3; D ambiguous. Germline CDR1 reads MNHEY; CDR2 reads SVGAGI. Trimming shortened V by 7 bases and J by 4 bases, and 8 bases separated the two germline ends. CDR3 length: 12 amino acids. CDR3 nucleotides: TGTGCCAGCACTTCAGGAGGAAACACCATATATTTT. Translation: CASTSGGNTIYF.

This chain uses TRBV27 with TRBJ2-2; TRBD2 matches 12 bases. Germline loops: CDR1 MNHEY, CDR2 SMNVEV (reference sequence). This CDR3 has 15 residues. The V and J ends lost 6 bases and 5 bases, in that order; junction bases with no gene match: 4. The CDR3 sequence: CASRAGTSGTGELFF. As DNA, the CDR3 is TGTGCCAGCAGGGCGGGGACTAGCGGGACCGGGGAGCTGTTTTTT.

This chain joins TRBV18 and TRBJ2-2, with D possibly matching TRBD2 (6 bases). Germline V gives CDR1 KGHSH, CDR2 LQKENI. The CDR3 consists of 14 residues. Between the trimmed V and J ends, which lost 3 bases and 5 bases, there was a span of 10 bases. CDR3 nucleotide sequence: TGTGCCAGCTCACCCGCGGGGACGACCGGGGAGCTGTTTTTT. Its translation: CASSPAGTTGELFF.

This chain uses TRBV9 with TRBJ2-5; the match to TRBD1 covers 7 bases. TRBJ2-7 explains the end of the DNA better; the J call may be wrong. The CDR3 spans 14 residues. CDR1 is SGDLS and CDR2 is YYNGEE in the germline V gene. CDR3 nucleotide sequence: TGTGCCAGCAGCGTAGGACAGGGAGACTACGAGCAGTACTTC. Translation: CASSVGQGDYEQYF.

This chain uses TRBV5-4 with TRBJ1-1; D is possibly TRBD1 (6 bases). V lost 3 bases, J lost 1 base, and 13 bases lay in between. The CDR3 sequence is 15 residues long. Looked up from germline, CDR1 is SGHNT and CDR2 is YYREEE (reference sequence). As DNA, the CDR3 is TGTGCCAGCAGCTGGGGGCTCCGGACGAACACTGAAGCTTTCTTT. Residues: CASSWGLRTNTEAFF. The complete variable domain, with remaining parts taken from reference TRBV5-4 and TRBJ1-1, reads ETGVTQSPTHLIKTRGQQVTLRCSSQSGHNTVSWYQQALGQGPQFIFQYYREEENGRGNFPPRFSGLQFPNYSSELNVNALELDDSALYLCASSWGLRTNTEAFFGQGTRLTVV.

This clone was seen a few times. The chain is built from TRBV27 and TRBJ2-7; 7 bases are a match to TRBD1. There are 13 residues in the CDR3. V shed 5 bases, J shed 4 bases, and the junction held 5 bases outside the gene matches. The V gene's germline CDR1 is MNHEY and CDR2 SMNVEV (reference sequence). The CDR3 nucleotides read TGTGCCAGCAGTCCAGCAGGGGGTTACGAGCAGTACTTC. Translated, it gives CASSPAGGYEQYF.

The chain recombines TRBV27 with TRBJ2-6, with TRBD1 matching over 7 bases. CDR3 length: 15 amino acids. Germline CDR1 MNHEY, CDR2 SMNVEV (reference sequence). The J segment lost 3 bases and the V segment lost 4 bases, leaving 3 bases of the junction unmatched. The CDR3 nucleotides read TGTGCCAGCAGTTCACAGGGGATTGGGGCCAACGTCCTGACTTTC. Translated: CASSSQGIGANVLTF.

The chain couples TRBV18 to TRBJ2-1; 8 bases are shared with TRBD1. The CDR3 spans 19 residues. Germline CDR1 reads KGHSH; CDR2 reads LQKENI. Losses at the gene ends were 6 bases for V and 1 base for J; bases not matched to a gene: 17. CDR3 region: CASSNQGQAPFNSYNEQFF. Here the CDR3 DNA reads TGTGCCAGCTCCAACCAGGGACAGGCCCCCTTTAATTCCTACAATGAGCAGTTCTTC. The whole variable domain, filled in from reference TRBV18 and TRBJ2-1, reads NAGVMQNPRHLVRRRGQEARLRCSPMKGHSHVYWYRQLPEEGLKFMVYLQKENIIDESGMPKERFSAEFPKEGPSILRIQQVVRGDSAAYFCASSNQGQAPFNSYNEQFFGPGTRLTVL.

This clone was counted once. The J gene is TRBJ2-7, the V gene TRBV5-5; 9 nucleotides match TRBD2. V was pared by 4 bases and J by 1 base, with 6 bases of the junction left unmatched. Germline CDR1 reads SGHKS; CDR2 reads YYEKEE (reference sequence). This CDR3 spans 15 amino acids. DNA for the CDR3: TGTGCCAGCAGCGCGGGACTAGCAGCTTCCTACGAGCAGTACTTC. The encoded protein is CASSAGLAASYEQYF.

The V gene is TRBV28, the J gene TRBJ1-1; TRBD1 matches at 9 bases. The CDR3 spans 14 residues. After removal of 5 bases from V and 5 bases from J, the junction contained 6 bases not matched to a gene. Germline CDR1 and CDR2: MDHEN and SYDVKM. The CDR3 nucleotides read TGTGCCAGCAGTACTAACAGGGGGCGGACTGAAGCTTTCTTT. It is translated as CASSTNRGRTEAFF.

The chain links TRBV7-3 to TRBJ2-5; D might be TRBD2 (6 bases). This CDR3 region has 13 residues. In germline, CDR1 is SGHTA, CDR2 FQGTGA. Trimming pared 5 bases from V and 5 bases from J, leaving 12 bases between. DNA of the CDR3: TGTGCCAGCAGCCTGACTAGTGGGGAGACCCAGTACTTC. Translating gives CASSLTSGETQYF.